The clone carrying this TCR beta chain occurred many times. The sample originates from a study of T cells in Graves' hyperthyroidism and ophthalmopathy. TCR beta CDR3 regions were amplified from RNA transcripts. HTBI primers were employed in a first-round RT-PCR of the TCR CDR3. TCRdb re-called the multiplex PCR reads with MiXCR, one entry per CDR3 protein. The table has around 420,000 distinct CDR3 sequences, roughly 15% seen once. The CDR3 length is 12 residues. The V end lost 5 bases, the J end lost 5 bases, and 7 bases lay between the germline ends. In germline, CDR1 is SGHDN, CDR2 FVKESK. The TCR comes from a woman younger than 35 with Graves' hyperthyroidism. V and J are TRBV14 and TRBJ2-1, with a tentative D call TRBD1 (5 bases). Sequenced: blood. Here the CDR3 reads CASSRQNNEQFF. As DNA, the CDR3 is TGTGCCAGCAGCAGACAGAACAATGAGCAGTTCTTC.